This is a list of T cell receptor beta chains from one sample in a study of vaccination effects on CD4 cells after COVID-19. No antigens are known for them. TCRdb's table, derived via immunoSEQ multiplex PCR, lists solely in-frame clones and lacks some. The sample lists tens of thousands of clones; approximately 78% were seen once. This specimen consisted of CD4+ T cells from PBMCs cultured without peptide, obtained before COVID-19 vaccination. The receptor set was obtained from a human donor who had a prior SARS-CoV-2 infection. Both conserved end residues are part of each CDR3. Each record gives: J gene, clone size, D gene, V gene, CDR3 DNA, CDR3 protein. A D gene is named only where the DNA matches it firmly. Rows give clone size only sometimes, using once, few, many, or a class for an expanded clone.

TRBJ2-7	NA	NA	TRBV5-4	TGTGCCAGCAGCTTGGATACAACCTACGAGCAGTACTTC	CASSLDTTYEQYF
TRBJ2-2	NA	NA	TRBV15	TGTGCCACCAGCAACCGGGGCGACGGGGAGCTGTTTTTT	CATSNRGDGELFF
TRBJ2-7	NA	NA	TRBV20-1	TGCAGTGCTAGTCAAGACAGGCCCGGCGAGCAGTACTTC	CSASQDRPGEQYF
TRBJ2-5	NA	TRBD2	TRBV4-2	TGTGCCAGCAGCCAAGAGTTTGTGTTGGGACTAGCGGGATCCAGGGAGACCCAGTACTTC	CASSQEFVLGLAGSRETQYF
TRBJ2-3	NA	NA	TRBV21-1	TGTGCCAGCAGCAAAAGGGGGAGGGGCGGCCTCCAAGATACGCAGTATTTT	CASSKRGRGGLQDTQYF
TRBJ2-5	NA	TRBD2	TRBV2	TGTGCCAGCAGTGACTTTTTAGCGGGAGTTGGAGAGACCCAGTACTTC	CASSDFLAGVGETQYF
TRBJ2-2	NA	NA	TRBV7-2	TGTGCCAGCAGCGTCAGGGGTTACACCGGGGAGCTGTTTTTT	CASSVRGYTGELFF
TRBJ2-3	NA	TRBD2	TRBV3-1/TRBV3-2	TGTGCCAGCAGCCTTTACGGGACTAGGATCGATACGCAGTATTTT	CASSLYGTRIDTQYF
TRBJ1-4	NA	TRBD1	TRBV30	TGTGCCTGGAGTGTCACAGGGGGCGGTGAAAAACTGTTTTTT	CAWSVTGGGEKLFF
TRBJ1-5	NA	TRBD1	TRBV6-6	TGTGCCAGCAGTTATTGGTCAGGGGGAAATCAGCCCCAGCATTTT	CASSYWSGGNQPQHF
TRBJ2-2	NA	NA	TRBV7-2	TGTGCCAGCAGCTTAGACAGGATCACCGGGGAGCTGTTTTTT	CASSLDRITGELFF
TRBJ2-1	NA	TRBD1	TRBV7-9	TGTGCCAGCAGCACCCGGGACAGGGATGAGCAGTTCTTC	CASSTRDRDEQFF
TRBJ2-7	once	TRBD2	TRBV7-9	TGTGCCAGCAGCTCTCGAAGGGGTGGGGGGGACGAGCAGTACTTC	CASSSRRGGGDEQYF
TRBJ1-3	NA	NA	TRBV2	TGTGCCAGCAGTGATCGGCAGGGAGGAAACACCATATATTTT	CASSDRQGGNTIYF
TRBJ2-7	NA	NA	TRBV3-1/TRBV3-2	TGTGCCAGCAGCCAAAAGACTCTCCAGGGGGGGCAGTACTTC	CASSQKTLQGGQYF
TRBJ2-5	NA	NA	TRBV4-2	TGTGCCAGCAGCCATAGGGAGATACAAGAGACCCAGTACTTC	CASSHREIQETQYF
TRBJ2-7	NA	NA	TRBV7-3	TGTGCCAGCAGCTTAGGTCCGATCTACGAGCAGTACTTC	CASSLGPIYEQYF
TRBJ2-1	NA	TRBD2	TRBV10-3	TGTGCCATCAGCTCACTAGCGGGACGAAATGAGCAGTTCTTC	CAISSLAGRNEQFF
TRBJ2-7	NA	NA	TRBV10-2	TGCGCCAGCAATAAGGGGATGCTGTACGAGCAGTACTTC	CASNKGMLYEQYF
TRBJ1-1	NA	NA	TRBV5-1	TGCGCCAGCAGCTTGGACCACAACACTGAAGCTTTCTTT	CASSLDHNTEAFF
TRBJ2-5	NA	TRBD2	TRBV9	TGTGCCAGCAGCGCGGGACTAGCGGGGGCAGAGACCCAGTACTTC	CASSAGLAGAETQYF
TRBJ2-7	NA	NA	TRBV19	TGTGCCAGTAGTTTAAGGGACGAGCAGTACTTC	CASSLRDEQYF
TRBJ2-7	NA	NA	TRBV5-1	TGCGCCAGCAGCTTGGCCGGGAGTTCCTACGAGCAGTACTTC	CASSLAGSSYEQYF
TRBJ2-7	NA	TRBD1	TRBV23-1	TGCGCCAGCAGCCTGACAGGGCCTTACGAGCAGTACTTC	CASSLTGPYEQYF
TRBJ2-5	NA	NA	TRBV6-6	TGTGCCAGCAGCCCCTCCCTGGGGACCCAGTACTTC	CASSPSLGTQYF
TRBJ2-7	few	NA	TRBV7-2	TGTGCCAGCAGCTTAGGGAGGGACCACTCCTACGAGCAGTACTTC	CASSLGRDHSYEQYF
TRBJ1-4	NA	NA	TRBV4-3	TGCGCCAGCAGCCAAGATTGGGACACCGAAAAACTGTTTTTT	CASSQDWDTEKLFF
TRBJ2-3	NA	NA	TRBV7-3	TGTGCCAGCAGCTCCTCTAGCACAGATACGCAGTATTTT	CASSSSSTDTQYF
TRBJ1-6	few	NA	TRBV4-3	TGCGCCAGCAGCCAAGATGTCAGAGAAAATTCACCCCTCCACTTT	CASSQDVRENSPLHF
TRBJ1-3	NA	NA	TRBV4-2	TGTGCCAGCAGCCAAGTATCAGGGACAGGAAACACCATATATTTT	CASSQVSGTGNTIYF
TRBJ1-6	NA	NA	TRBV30	TGTGCCTGGACCTCCTATAATTCACCCCTCCACTTT	CAWTSYNSPLHF
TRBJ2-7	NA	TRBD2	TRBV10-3	TGTGCCATCAGTGAGTCGGGTAGGCTAGCGGGATCCTACGAGCAGTACTTC	CAISESGRLAGSYEQYF
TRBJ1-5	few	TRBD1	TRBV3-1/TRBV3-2	TGTGCCAGCAGCCGCGGACAGGATGGGAATCAGCCCCAGCATTTT	CASSRGQDGNQPQHF
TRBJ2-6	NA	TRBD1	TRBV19	TGTGCCAGTAGCCCGGGACAGGGACGATCTGGGGCCAACGTCCTGACTTTC	CASSPGQGRSGANVLTF
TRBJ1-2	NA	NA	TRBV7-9	TGTGCCAGCAGCCCCCTGGGGTACTATGGCTACACCTTC	CASSPLGYYGYTF
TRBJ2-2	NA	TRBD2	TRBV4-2	TGTGCCAGCAGCCGCGCACCACTAGCGGAAGCGAACACCGGGGAGCTGTTTTTT	CASSRAPLAEANTGELFF
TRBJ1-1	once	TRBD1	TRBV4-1	TGCGCCAGCAGCCATACCGGGACAGAGAACACTGAAGCTTTCTTT	CASSHTGTENTEAFF
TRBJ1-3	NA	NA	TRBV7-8	TGTGCCAGCAGCTTAGTTCGCTCTGGAAACACCATATATTTT	CASSLVRSGNTIYF
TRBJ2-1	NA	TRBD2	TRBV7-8	TGTGCCAGCAGCTTAGAAGCGGGGGGGTTCTATGAGCAGTTCTTC	CASSLEAGGFYEQFF
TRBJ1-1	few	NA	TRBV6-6	TGTGCCAGCGAAGGGGCAAAGGGAAAATTTTTCTTT	CASEGAKGKFFF
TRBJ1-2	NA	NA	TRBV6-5	TGTGCCAGCAGTTACTCTGACAGGAGAGATGGCTACACCTTC	CASSYSDRRDGYTF